A selection of T cell receptor beta chains follows, all from one sample in a study of shared clonotypes between healthy human individuals. Clones were sequenced by immunoSEQ multiplex PCR, and TCRdb holds only the in-frame ones, with some missing. This table holds about 680,000 clones, approximately 79% found once. Material: memory CD4+ T cells sorted from blood. Receptor source: a woman aged 30 to 39 in good health. The CDR3 runs from the conserved cysteine through the conserved F or W. A D gene is named only where the DNA matches it firmly. Part of the rows lack a size; the others show once, few, many or a class for expanded clones.

D: .; J: TRBJ2-7; size: .; V: TRBV28; DNA: TGTGCCAGCAGTTTATTTGGGACACTCGACGCACAGTACTTC; CDR3: CASSLFGTLDAQYF
D: TRBD2; J: TRBJ2-3; size: .; V: TRBV19; DNA: TGTGCCACCAACCCGGGGGGTTCCACAGATACGCAGTATTTT; CDR3: CATNPGGSTDTQYF
D: .; J: TRBJ2-3; size: once; V: TRBV5-1; DNA: TGCGCCAGCAGCTTGCGGAGCTCCTTCCTCGAGGCGAATACGCAGTATTTT; CDR3: CASSLRSSFLEANTQYF
D: .; J: TRBJ2-5; size: .; V: TRBV19; DNA: TGTGCCAGTAGTATCCATACCGGACAAGAGACCCAGTACTTC; CDR3: CASSIHTGQETQYF
D: .; J: TRBJ1-2; size: .; V: TRBV7-2; DNA: TGTGCCAGCAGCTCGCCCCTGGGCAGGGCAAGCTATGGCTACACCTTC; CDR3: CASSSPLGRASYGYTF
D: TRBD1; J: TRBJ2-7; size: .; V: TRBV30; DNA: TGTGCCTGGAACCGAGACAGGGGGCTCGAGCAGTACTTC; CDR3: CAWNRDRGLEQYF
D: .; J: TRBJ1-1; size: .; V: TRBV20-1; DNA: TGCAGTGCTTTCTCCAGCTTTGAAGCTTTCTTT; CDR3: CSAFSSFEAFF
D: .; J: TRBJ1-5; size: few; V: TRBV7-2; DNA: TGTGCCAGCAGCTTAGGACAGAGACAGCCCCAGCATTTT; CDR3: CASSLGQRQPQHF
D: .; J: TRBJ1-2; size: .; V: TRBV6-6; DNA: TGTGCCAGCAGTTCGGGACCGGGAAATAACTATGGCTACACCTTC; CDR3: CASSSGPGNNYGYTF
D: .; J: TRBJ2-1; size: .; V: TRBV19; DNA: TGTGCCAGTAATTTACGGGAGCGTTCCTACAATGAGCAGTTCTTC; CDR3: CASNLRERSYNEQFF
D: .; J: TRBJ1-2; size: few; V: TRBV18; DNA: TGTGCCAGCTCACCAACGGAGGGCGCTGGCTACACCTTC; CDR3: CASSPTEGAGYTF
D: TRBD1; J: TRBJ1-1; size: .; V: TRBV11-2; DNA: TGTGCCAGCACCGAAGACAGGGGAGGGTGGGACACTGAAGCTTTCTTT; CDR3: CASTEDRGGWDTEAFF
D: TRBD2; J: TRBJ2-7; size: .; V: TRBV7-2; DNA: TGTGCCAGCAGCTCTCGACTAGCGGGAGGCTACGAGCAGTACTTC; CDR3: CASSSRLAGGYEQYF
D: TRBD1; J: TRBJ1-4; size: .; V: TRBV29-1; DNA: TGCAGCGCCAGGACAGGGTGGGGTGAAAAACTGTTTTTT; CDR3: CSARTGWGEKLFF
D: .; J: TRBJ1-5; size: .; V: TRBV4-1; DNA: TGCGCCAGCAGCCAAGCGGGGTTCAATCAGCCCCAGCATTTT; CDR3: CASSQAGFNQPQHF
D: .; J: TRBJ2-7; size: .; V: TRBV28; DNA: TGTGCCAGCAGTCCACTGGATAGCTGGTACGAGCAGTACTTC; CDR3: CASSPLDSWYEQYF
D: .; J: TRBJ2-1; size: .; V: TRBV7-2; DNA: TGTGCCAGCAGCTTAGAATCCGGGAATGAGCAGTTCTTC; CDR3: CASSLESGNEQFF
D: TRBD2; J: TRBJ2-2; size: .; V: TRBV12-5; DNA: TGTGCTAGTGGTTTGGGACTAGCAGACACCGGGGAGCTGTTTTTT; CDR3: CASGLGLADTGELFF
D: .; J: TRBJ2-5; size: .; V: TRBV2; DNA: TGTGCCAGCAGTGAATCGAACGGTCGGGAGACCCAGTACTTC; CDR3: CASSESNGRETQYF
D: .; J: TRBJ1-2; size: few; V: TRBV11-2; DNA: TGTGCCAGCAGCGCGTACAGCCGTGGCTACACCTTC; CDR3: CASSAYSRGYTF
D: .; J: TRBJ2-6; size: .; V: TRBV2; DNA: TGTGCCAGCAGTGAAAGGTCCGGGGCCAACGTCCTGACTTTC; CDR3: CASSERSGANVLTF
D: .; J: TRBJ1-1; size: .; V: TRBV19; DNA: TGTGCCAGTAGTATAGATTTGGGGCTGAACACTGAAGCTTTCTTT; CDR3: CASSIDLGLNTEAFF
D: .; J: TRBJ2-6; size: .; V: TRBV30; DNA: TGTGCCTGGCAAGTTCCCGGGGCCAACGTCCTGACTTTC; CDR3: CAWQVPGANVLTF
D: .; J: TRBJ1-5; size: .; V: TRBV2; DNA: TGTGCCAGCAGTGAAGGGACTAATCAGCCCCAGCATTTT; CDR3: CASSEGTNQPQHF
D: TRBD1; J: TRBJ1-3; size: .; V: TRBV5-1; DNA: TGCGCCAGCAGCGGGTTACAGGGGCCCTCTGGAAACACCATATATTTT; CDR3: CASSGLQGPSGNTIYF
D: .; J: TRBJ2-1; size: .; V: TRBV4-1; DNA: TGCGCCAGCAGCCAAGATCCCGGGATCTACAATGAGCAGTTCTTC; CDR3: CASSQDPGIYNEQFF
D: .; J: TRBJ2-5; size: .; V: TRBV5-1; DNA: TGCGCCAGCAGCTTGCTATCCCCCGGCCAAGAGACCCAGTACTTC; CDR3: CASSLLSPGQETQYF
D: .; J: TRBJ1-4; size: .; V: TRBV28; DNA: TGTGCCAGCAGGGTTGGCGGTGAAAAACTGTTTTTT; CDR3: CASRVGGEKLFF
D: .; J: TRBJ2-4; size: .; V: TRBV29-1; DNA: TGCAGCGTTGAGATCGGGATACAAAACATTCAGTACTTC; CDR3: CSVEIGIQNIQYF
D: TRBD2; J: TRBJ2-3; size: once; V: TRBV27; DNA: TGTGCCAGCAGTTTATCGAGGCTCGGACTAGCGGGAAAGGTGGGCCTGACAGATACGCAGTATTTT; CDR3: CASSLSRLGLAGKVGLTDTQYF
D: TRBD1; J: TRBJ2-5; size: .; V: TRBV19; DNA: TGTGCCAGTAGTAGGGACAGGGCCGGTTTGGAGACCCAGTACTTC; CDR3: CASSRDRAGLETQYF
D: .; J: TRBJ1-1; size: few; V: TRBV28; DNA: TGTGCCAGCAGCTTAGGAAGACCTCGCGCTGAAGCTTTCTTT; CDR3: CASSLGRPRAEAFF
D: .; J: TRBJ1-2; size: .; V: TRBV21-1; DNA: TGTGCCTCCAGGTGGGGGGAAAGTGGCTACACCTTC; CDR3: CASRWGESGYTF
D: .; J: TRBJ1-5; size: .; V: TRBV6-1; DNA: TGTGCCAGCAGTGAAGCGCCCACCCTTCCCAATCAGCCCCAGCATTTT; CDR3: CASSEAPTLPNQPQHF
D: .; J: TRBJ2-3; size: few; V: TRBV18; DNA: TGTGCCAGCTCTCCTTACACAGATACGCAGTATTTT; CDR3: CASSPYTDTQYF
D: .; J: TRBJ2-2; size: .; V: TRBV5-1; DNA: TGCGCCAGCAGCCCCAACAGGGATCGCGGGGAGCTGTTTTTT; CDR3: CASSPNRDRGELFF
D: .; J: TRBJ2-6; size: .; V: TRBV11-3; DNA: TGTGCCAGCAGCTTAGGACTATCCCCCCTTGGGGCCAACGTCCTGACTTTC; CDR3: CASSLGLSPLGANVLTF
D: .; J: TRBJ2-7; size: .; V: TRBV5-1; DNA: TGCGCCAGCAGCTTGGCCAACTACGAGCAGTACTTC; CDR3: CASSLANYEQYF
D: TRBD1; J: TRBJ2-3; size: .; V: TRBV18; DNA: TGTGCCAGCTCACCACTGAGGCAGGGGGACACAGATACGCAGTATTTT; CDR3: CASSPLRQGDTDTQYF
D: TRBD1; J: TRBJ2-2; size: once; V: TRBV5-4; DNA: TGTGCCAGCAGCTTGGGCTCTGAAGGGACAGGGAGAACCGGGGAGCTGTTTTTT; CDR3: CASSLGSEGTGRTGELFF
D: .; J: TRBJ1-1; size: .; V: TRBV5-1; DNA: TGCGCCAGCAGCTTTGGGACACACTACACTGAAGCTTTCTTT; CDR3: CASSFGTHYTEAFF
D: TRBD1; J: TRBJ2-7; size: few; V: TRBV7-8; DNA: TGTGCCAGCAGCTTAGGACAGGGGCCCTCCTACGAGCAGTACTTC; CDR3: CASSLGQGPSYEQYF
D: .; J: TRBJ1-2; size: .; V: TRBV9; DNA: TGTGCCAGCAGCGGGGTGTCCGGCGGGGCGCAGGGTGGCTACACCTTC; CDR3: CASSGVSGGAQGGYTF
D: TRBD1; J: TRBJ1-2; size: .; V: TRBV28; DNA: TGTGCCAGCACCTCCTCGACAGGGGGCTTCTATGGCTACACCTTC; CDR3: CASTSSTGGFYGYTF
D: .; J: TRBJ2-3; size: .; V: TRBV19; DNA: TGTGCCAGTACAGCAGTAAGGGGCATGGGAGATACGCAGTATTTT; CDR3: CASTAVRGMGDTQYF
D: .; J: TRBJ2-1; size: once; V: TRBV7-7; DNA: TGTGCCAGCAGCTTAATGGGGGTAAACAATGAGCAGTTCTTC; CDR3: CASSLMGVNNEQFF
D: .; J: TRBJ2-2; size: .; V: TRBV9; DNA: TGTGCCAGCAGCGTAGGCTGGGGGCACACCGGGGAGCTGTTTTTT; CDR3: CASSVGWGHTGELFF
D: .; J: TRBJ1-1; size: .; V: TRBV19; DNA: TGTGCCAGTAGTACCTTCCAGGGGAGAAGGACTGAAGCTTTCTTT; CDR3: CASSTFQGRRTEAFF
D: TRBD1; J: TRBJ2-5; size: .; V: TRBV7-2; DNA: TGTGCCAGCAGCTTACGACAGGGTGGAGAGACCCAGTACTTC; CDR3: CASSLRQGGETQYF
D: TRBD1; J: TRBJ2-5; size: .; V: TRBV13; DNA: TGTGCCAGCAGCTTGGGCAGGGGGTACCAAGAGACCCAGTACTTC; CDR3: CASSLGRGYQETQYF
D: TRBD1; J: TRBJ2-3; size: .; V: TRBV11-2; DNA: TGTGCCAGCAGTCGACAGGGGACAGATACGCAGTATTTT; CDR3: CASSRQGTDTQYF
D: .; J: TRBJ2-2; size: once; V: TRBV5-1; DNA: TGCGCCAGCAGCTTGGGTAGGGGGACCGCGAACACCGGGGAGCTGTTTTTT; CDR3: CASSLGRGTANTGELFF
D: TRBD2; J: TRBJ2-7; size: .; V: TRBV28; DNA: TGTGCCAGCAGTTCCCGGGGTAGCGGGAGTTACGAGCAGTACTTC; CDR3: CASSSRGSGSYEQYF
D: .; J: TRBJ1-4; size: .; V: TRBV4-1; DNA: TGCGCCAGCAGCCAAGGTGGAGGTCGTAATGAAAAACTGTTTTTT; CDR3: CASSQGGGRNEKLFF
D: .; J: TRBJ2-1; size: .; V: TRBV7-8; DNA: TGTGCCAGCAGCTCCTACAGTAATGAGCAGTTCTTC; CDR3: CASSSYSNEQFF
D: .; J: TRBJ1-4; size: .; V: TRBV7-6; DNA: TGTGCCAGCAGCGTTGGGACACCTCTAATGGAACTGTTTTTT; CDR3: CASSVGTPLMELFF
D: .; J: TRBJ1-1; size: .; V: TRBV28; DNA: TGTGCCAGCAGTTTCCGGGCCCCGAACACTGAAGCTTTCTTT; CDR3: CASSFRAPNTEAFF
D: TRBD2; J: TRBJ2-1; size: .; V: TRBV7-2; DNA: TGTGCCAGCAGCTTACTCCTTGGGAGCGGGAAGAATGAGCAGTTCTTC; CDR3: CASSLLLGSGKNEQFF
D: .; J: TRBJ1-5; size: .; V: TRBV2; DNA: TGTGCCAGCAGTGAACAGGGTATAAGCAATCAGCCCCAGCATTTT; CDR3: CASSEQGISNQPQHF